These 21 T cell receptor beta chains came from one sample sequenced in a study of blood T cell repertoires in COVID-19. Sequencing used immunoSEQ multiplex PCR; TCRdb keeps in-frame clones, though not all of them. This sample has roughly 130,000 clones, with about 80% found just once. Sequencing was performed on peripheral blood. These receptor sequences come from a woman aged 45 to 65 with acute or convalescent COVID-19.

CDR3 bases: TGCAGCGTTCAAACGCTGACGACAGTGAGTACCTACAATGAGCAGTTCTTC. Translating it yields CSVQTLTTVSTYNEQFF. This chain connects TRBV29-1 to TRBJ2-1; the D gene is possibly TRBD1 (5 bases). Trimming cost V 5 bases and J 2 bases, with 22 bases left between them. The CDR3 sequence is 17 residues long. Germline loops: CDR1 SQVTM, CDR2 ANQGSEA.

Here the CDR3 reads CAWSETRNNYGYTF. CDR3 DNA: TGTGCCTGGAGTGAGACAAGGAACAACTATGGCTACACCTTC. This rearrangement joins TRBV30 to TRBJ1-2; D gene unclear. The V end lost 1 base, the J end lost 2 bases, and 11 bases lay between the germline ends. The CDR3 length is 14 residues. Looked up from germline, CDR1 is GTSNPN and CDR2 is SVGIG (reference sequence).

DNA for the CDR3: TGTGCCAGCAGTGATGTCAGGGGAATAAATGGCTACACCTTC. Amino acids: CASSDVRGINGYTF. The chain carries TRBV2 and TRBJ1-2; tentative D call: TRBD1 (6 bases). Germline V lookup: CDR1 SNHLY, CDR2 FYNNEI. CDR3 length: 14 amino acids. V lost 3 bases and J lost 6, with 14 bases in between.

This chain joins TRBV6-1 and TRBJ1-4; possibly TRBD1 for D (6 bases). The V gene lost 0 bases and the J gene lost 7 bases, with 12 bases spanning the gap. The CDR3 is made up of 15 amino acids. Germline V gene sequence: CDR1 MNHNS, CDR2 SASEGT. The CDR3 DNA is TGTGCCAGCAGTGAAGCCGGGGGGCGCCCTGAAAAACTGTTTTTT. Translated, it gives CASSEAGGRPEKLFF.

J is TRBJ2-3 and V is TRBV3-1 (or the pseudogene TRBV3-2), with 7 positions matching TRBD2. The CDR3 is 17 residues long. Looked up from germline, CDR1 is LGHDT and CDR2 is YNNKEL (reference sequence). Trimming took 4 bases from V and 0 from J; bases not matched to a gene: 10. The CDR3 is CASSLGPLAASTDTQYF. The CDR3 DNA reads as TGTGCCAGCAGCCTGGGTCCCCTAGCGGCTAGCACAGATACGCAGTATTTT.

The chain employs TRBV18 and TRBJ1-5; TRBD1 agrees at 9 bases. The J segment lost 0 bases and the V segment lost 5 bases, leaving 5 bases of the junction unmatched. Germline V lookup: CDR1 KGHSH, CDR2 LQKENI. The CDR3 consists of 16 residues. This CDR3 reads CASSKDRGYSNQPQHF. Written as DNA, the CDR3 is TGTGCCAGCTCAAAGGACAGGGGTTATAGCAATCAGCCCCAGCATTTT.

The chain has TRBV11-2 and TRBJ1-2, with TRBD1 as a possible D gene (5 bases). Trimming stripped 7 bases from V and 2 bases from J, with 20 bases between. This CDR3 is built from 16 residues. CDR1 is SGHAT, CDR2 FQNNGV, per germline. DNA of the CDR3: TGTGCCAGCACCAAACGCCGCAGTGGGGGGAACTATGGCTACACCTTC. Amino acids: CASTKRRSGGNYGYTF.

This chain uses TRBV20-1 with TRBJ2-3; 8 nucleotides line up with TRBD2. Trimming at V came to 3 bases and at J to 1 base, leaving 9 bases not matched to a gene. The length of the CDR3 is 16 residues. The V gene's germline CDR1 is DFQATT and CDR2 SNEGSKA (reference sequence). The CDR3 reads CSASSVSGGRTDTQYF. The DNA of the CDR3 is TGCAGTGCTAGTAGTGTGTCGGGGGGGCGCACAGATACGCAGTATTTT.

This clone showed up just once. This chain connects TRBV11-2 to TRBJ1-2, with TRBD1 matching 7 bases. The length of the CDR3 is 13 residues. The V gene end was trimmed by 4 bases and the J gene end by 6 bases; junction bases not matched to a gene: 5. Germline V gene lookup returns CDR1 SGHAT and CDR2 FQNNGV. Here the CDR3 DNA reads TGTGCCAGCAGCTACAGACAGGGCGATGGCTACACCTTC. This gives the protein CASSYRQGDGYTF.

This clone was observed a single time. This chain links TRBV4-1 with TRBJ1-1, with 7 bases fitting TRBD1. Germline values: CDR1 MGHRA, CDR2 YSYEKL. V shed 4 bases and J 4 bases; nucleotides not matched to a gene: 9. The CDR3 spans 15 residues. In DNA form, the CDR3 reads TGCGCCAGCAGCCCGGGACAGCCGGAGGGCACTGAAGCTTTCTTT. This encodes CASSPGQPEGTEAFF.

Here the CDR3 reads CASSITGLEVGEQYF. In nucleotides, the CDR3 is TGTGCCAGCAGCATAACAGGGTTGGAGGTGGGCGAGCAGTACTTC. The V gene is TRBV5-6, the J gene TRBJ2-7; D may be TRBD1 (6 bases). Germline assignment: CDR1 SGHDT and CDR2 YYEEEE. The V and J ends lost 4 bases and 6 bases respectively, with 20 bases between them. The CDR3 is made up of 15 amino acids.

V gene TRBV6-5 combines with J gene TRBJ1-5, with a weak D call TRBD1 (5 bases). The CDR3 runs 13 residues. The V gene lost 2 bases and the J gene lost 9 bases, with 11 bases spanning the gap. CDR1 and CDR2 (germline): MNHEY, SVGAGI. The CDR3 coding sequence is TGTGCCAGCAGTTACGGGGGGGGACGGCCCCAGCATTTT. Translating gives CASSYGGGRPQHF.

This chain uses TRBV6-1 with TRBJ1-5; D perhaps matches TRBD1 (5 bases). There are 14 residues in the CDR3. Trimming cost V 2 bases and J 1 base, with 6 bases left between them. CDR1 and CDR2 from the germline V gene are MNHNS and SASEGT. CDR3 bases: TGTGCCAGCAGTGAAAAGGGGAGCAATCAGCCCCAGCATTTT. Its translation: CASSEKGSNQPQHF.

J is TRBJ1-1 and V is TRBV6-1; TRBD1 agrees at 8 bases. The CDR3 is 17 residues long. In germline, CDR1 is MNHNS, CDR2 SASEGT. The V and J ends lost 2 bases and 0 bases, in that order; junction bases with no gene match: 8. CDR3 bases: TGTGCCAGCAGTGAATTTTACAGGGGGACCCTGAACACTGAAGCTTTCTTT. Translation: CASSEFYRGTLNTEAFF.

This clone was seen a handful of times. The chain joins TRBV10-2 to TRBJ1-1, with a tentative D call TRBD1 (6 bases). Trimming removed 2 bases at V and 10 bases at J, with 14 bases between. Germline V gives CDR1 WSHSY, CDR2 SAAADI. This CDR3 spans 13 amino acids. The CDR3 nucleotides are TGCGCCAGCAGTGAGGCACAGGGTACGGGAGCTTTCTTT. Its translation is CASSEAQGTGAFF.

V and J are TRBV6-5 and TRBJ1-5; D remains ambiguous. V lost 9 bases, J lost 0 bases, and 9 bases lay in between. CDR1 is MNHEY, CDR2 SVGAGI, per germline. This CDR3 comprises 13 residues. The CDR3 DNA sequence: TGTGCCAGTACAGAACTTAGCAATCAGCCCCAGCATTTT. Translation: CASTELSNQPQHF.

In DNA, the CDR3 is TGTGCCAGCAGCAAATGCTATGTGGGGCAGGGCCTGATCTACGAGCAGTACTTC. Its protein is CASSKCYVGQGLIYEQYF. The chain joins TRBV21-1 to TRBJ2-7; TRBD1 was called by the table and not checked on the DNA. TRBV21-1 is a pseudogene locus. This CDR3 spans 18 amino acids.

V and J are TRBV9 and TRBJ1-1; D is possibly TRBD1 (5 bases). The CDR3 extends over 14 amino acids. From germline, CDR1 is SGDLS and CDR2 YYNGEE. Deletions cut 4 bases from V and 2 bases from J, with 12 bases between. CDR3 sequence (DNA): TGTGCCAGCAGCTCCCCCCAGGGAAACACTGAAGCTTTCTTT. Translating gives CASSSPQGNTEAFF.

This rearrangement joins TRBV5-1 to TRBJ2-2; D may be TRBD2 (5 bases). The CDR3 is made up of 15 amino acids. V gave up 0 bases and J gave up 1 base, with 7 bases separating them. Looked up from germline, CDR1 is SGHRS and CDR2 is YFSETQ. The CDR3 here is CASSLAGLNTGELFF. The CDR3 DNA reads TGCGCCAGCAGCTTGGCGGGATTGAACACCGGGGAGCTGTTTTTT.

The CDR3 DNA reads as TGTGCCAGCACCAGTAGGACAGCAAACACTGAAGCTTTCTTT. It codes for CASTSRTANTEAFF. The rearrangement joins TRBV6-5 to TRBJ1-1; possibly TRBD1 for D (6 bases). The V gene lost 7 bases and the J gene lost 2 bases, with 14 bases spanning the gap. The germline gives CDR1 MNHEY, CDR2 SVGAGI. The CDR3 has 14 residues.

The chain combines TRBV5-1 with TRBJ2-6, with TRBD2 matching over 7 bases. Germline assignment: CDR1 SGHRS and CDR2 YFSETQ. The CDR3 has 16 residues. V lost 4 bases and J lost 2; bases outside the gene matches: 6. The CDR3 loop is CASSVPGTTGANVLTF. The CDR3 bases are TGCGCCAGCAGCGTGCCCGGGACTACTGGGGCCAACGTCCTGACTTTC.